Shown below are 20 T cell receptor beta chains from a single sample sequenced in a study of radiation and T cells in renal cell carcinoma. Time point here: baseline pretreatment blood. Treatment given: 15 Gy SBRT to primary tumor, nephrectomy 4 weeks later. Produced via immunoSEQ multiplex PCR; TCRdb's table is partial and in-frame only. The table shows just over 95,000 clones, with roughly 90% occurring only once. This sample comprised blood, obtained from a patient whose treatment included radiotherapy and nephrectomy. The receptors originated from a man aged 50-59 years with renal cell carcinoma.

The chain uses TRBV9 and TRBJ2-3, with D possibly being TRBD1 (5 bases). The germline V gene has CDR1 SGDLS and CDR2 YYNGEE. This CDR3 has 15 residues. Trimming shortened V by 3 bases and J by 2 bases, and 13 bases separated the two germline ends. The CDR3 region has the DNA TGTGCCAGCAGCGCCCAGACAGTGTTCACAGATACGCAGTATTTT. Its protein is CASSAQTVFTDTQYF.

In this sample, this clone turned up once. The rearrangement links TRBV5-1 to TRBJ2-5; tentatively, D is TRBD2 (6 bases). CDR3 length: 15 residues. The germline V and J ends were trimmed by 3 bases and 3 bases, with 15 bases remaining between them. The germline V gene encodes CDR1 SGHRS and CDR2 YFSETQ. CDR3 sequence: CASSSTGTVEETQYF. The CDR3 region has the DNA TGCGCCAGCAGCTCAACCGGGACTGTTGAAGAGACCCAGTACTTC.

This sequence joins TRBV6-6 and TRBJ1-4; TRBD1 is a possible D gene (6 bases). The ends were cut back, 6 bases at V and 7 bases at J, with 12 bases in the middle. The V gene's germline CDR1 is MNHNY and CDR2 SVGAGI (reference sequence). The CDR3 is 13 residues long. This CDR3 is CASSLEGGEKLFF. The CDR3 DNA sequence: TGTGCCAGCAGCCTCGAGGGGGGTGAAAAACTGTTTTTT.

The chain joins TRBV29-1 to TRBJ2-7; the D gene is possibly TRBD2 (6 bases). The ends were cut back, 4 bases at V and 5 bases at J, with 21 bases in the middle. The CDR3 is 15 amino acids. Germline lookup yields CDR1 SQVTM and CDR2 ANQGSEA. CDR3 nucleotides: TGCAGCGTTGGACCGTCGGCTAGCGCGCAGCACGAGCAGTACTTC. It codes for CSVGPSASAQHEQYF.

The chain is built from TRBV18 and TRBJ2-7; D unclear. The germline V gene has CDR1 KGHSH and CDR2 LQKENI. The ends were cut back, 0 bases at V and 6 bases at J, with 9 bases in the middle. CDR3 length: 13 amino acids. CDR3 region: CASSPPVSAEQYF. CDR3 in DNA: TGTGCCAGCTCACCACCCGTTTCCGCCGAGCAGTACTTC.

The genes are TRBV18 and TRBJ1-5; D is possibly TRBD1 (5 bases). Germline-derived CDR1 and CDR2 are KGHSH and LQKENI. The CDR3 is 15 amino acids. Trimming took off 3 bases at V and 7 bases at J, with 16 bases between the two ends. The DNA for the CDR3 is TGTGCCAGCTCACCGTCGTCGGGGCTGGAGCAGCCCCAGCATTTT. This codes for CASSPSSGLEQPQHF.

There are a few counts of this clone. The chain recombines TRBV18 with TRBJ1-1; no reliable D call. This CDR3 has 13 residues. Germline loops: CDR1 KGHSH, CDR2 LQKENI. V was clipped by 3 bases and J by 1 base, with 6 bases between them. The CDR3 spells CASSPPGNTEAFF. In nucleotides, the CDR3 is TGTGCCAGCTCACCTCCGGGGAACACTGAAGCTTTCTTT.

The CDR3 spells CASSGPGLAGDEQYF. In DNA, the CDR3 is TGTGCCAGCAGTGGACCAGGACTAGCGGGAGACGAGCAGTACTTC. The chain is built from TRBV6-6 and TRBJ2-7; TRBD2 agrees at 13 bases. Trimming removed 5 bases from V and 5 bases from J; junction bases left unmatched: 6. CDR1 is MNHNY and CDR2 is SVGAGI in the germline V gene (reference sequence). The CDR3 runs to 15 residues.

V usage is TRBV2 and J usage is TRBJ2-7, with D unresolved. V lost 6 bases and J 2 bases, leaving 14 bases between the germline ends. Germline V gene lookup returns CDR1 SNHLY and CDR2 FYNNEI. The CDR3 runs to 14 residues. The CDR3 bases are TGTGCCAGCAGGCGGACGTCGGTGACCTACGAGCAGTACTTC. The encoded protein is CASRRTSVTYEQYF.

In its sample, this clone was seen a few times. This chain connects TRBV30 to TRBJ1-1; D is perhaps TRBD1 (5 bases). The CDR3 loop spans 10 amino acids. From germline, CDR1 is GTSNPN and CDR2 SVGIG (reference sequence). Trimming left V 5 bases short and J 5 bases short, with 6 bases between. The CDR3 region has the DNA TGTGCCTGGGGGGGTACTGAAGCTTTCTTT. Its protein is CAWGGTEAFF.

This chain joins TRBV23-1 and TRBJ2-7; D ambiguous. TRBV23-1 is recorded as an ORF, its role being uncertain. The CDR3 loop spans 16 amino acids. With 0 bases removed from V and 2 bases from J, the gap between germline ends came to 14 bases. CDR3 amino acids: CASSQSVAAAPYEQYF. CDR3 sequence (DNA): TGCGCCAGCAGTCAATCAGTCGCGGCGGCGCCCTACGAGCAGTACTTC.

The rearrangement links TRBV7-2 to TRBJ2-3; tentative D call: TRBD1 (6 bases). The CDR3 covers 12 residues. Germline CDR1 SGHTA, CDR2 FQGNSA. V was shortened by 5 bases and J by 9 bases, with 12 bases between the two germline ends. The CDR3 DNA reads TGTGCCAGCAGCGACCCCGGGACAACGCAGTATTTT. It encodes CASSDPGTTQYF.

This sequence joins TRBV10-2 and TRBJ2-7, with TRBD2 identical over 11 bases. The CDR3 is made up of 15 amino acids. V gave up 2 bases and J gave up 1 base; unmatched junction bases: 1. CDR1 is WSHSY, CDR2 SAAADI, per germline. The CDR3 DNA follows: TGCGCCAGCAGTGAGGTAGCGGGAGGGTCCTACGAGCAGTACTTC. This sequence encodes CASSEVAGGSYEQYF.

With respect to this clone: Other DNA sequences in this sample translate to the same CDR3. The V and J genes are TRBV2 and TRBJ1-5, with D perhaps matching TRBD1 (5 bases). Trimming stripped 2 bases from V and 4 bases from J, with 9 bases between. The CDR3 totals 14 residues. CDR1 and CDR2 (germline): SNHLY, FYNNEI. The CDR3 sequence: CASSEQGPNQPQHF. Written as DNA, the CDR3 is TGTGCCAGCAGTGAACAGGGACCTAATCAGCCCCAGCATTTT.

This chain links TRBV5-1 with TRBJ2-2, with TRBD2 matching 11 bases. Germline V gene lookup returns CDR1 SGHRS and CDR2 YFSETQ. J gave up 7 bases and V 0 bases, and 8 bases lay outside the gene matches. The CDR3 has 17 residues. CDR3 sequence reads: CASSLALAGGPDGELFF. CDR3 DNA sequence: TGCGCCAGCAGCTTGGCCTTAGCGGGGGGGCCCGACGGGGAGCTGTTTTTT.

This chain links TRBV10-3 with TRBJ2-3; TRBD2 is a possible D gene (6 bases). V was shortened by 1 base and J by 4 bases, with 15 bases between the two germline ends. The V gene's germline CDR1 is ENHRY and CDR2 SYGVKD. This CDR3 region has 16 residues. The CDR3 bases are TGTGCCATCAGTGAGTTGGCGGTGCGGGGACCAGATACGCAGTATTTT. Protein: CAISELAVRGPDTQYF.

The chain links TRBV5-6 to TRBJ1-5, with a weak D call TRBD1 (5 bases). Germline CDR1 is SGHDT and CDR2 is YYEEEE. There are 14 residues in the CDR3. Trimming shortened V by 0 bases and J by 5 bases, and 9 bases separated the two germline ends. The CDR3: CASSLAGTHQPQHF. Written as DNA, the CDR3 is TGTGCCAGCAGCTTGGCGGGGACCCATCAGCCCCAGCATTTT.

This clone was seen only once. The CDR3, as DNA: TGTGCCAGCAGCTCAGGCGGGGACCCGAAAAGCTACAATGAGCAGTTCTTC. Translated, it gives CASSSGGDPKSYNEQFF. This sequence joins TRBV7-9 and TRBJ2-1; perhaps TRBD2 as D (6 bases). V gave up 4 bases and J gave up 3 bases, with 19 bases separating them. Germline V gives CDR1 SEHNR, CDR2 FQNEAQ (reference sequence). The CDR3 extends over 17 amino acids.

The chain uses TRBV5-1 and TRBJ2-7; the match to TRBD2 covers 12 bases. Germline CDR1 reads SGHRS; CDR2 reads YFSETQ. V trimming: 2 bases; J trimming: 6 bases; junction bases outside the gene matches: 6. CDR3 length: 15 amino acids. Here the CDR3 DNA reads TGCGCCAGCAGCTTCACGACTAGCGGGAGTGGCGAGCAGTACTTC. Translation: CASSFTTSGSGEQYF.

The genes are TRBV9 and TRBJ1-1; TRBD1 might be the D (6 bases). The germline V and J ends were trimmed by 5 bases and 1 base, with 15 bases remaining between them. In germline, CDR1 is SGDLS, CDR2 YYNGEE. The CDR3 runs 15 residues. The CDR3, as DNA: TGTGCCAGCAGTGAGGGCTGGACAGAGAACACTGAAGCTTTCTTT. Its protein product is CASSEGWTENTEAFF. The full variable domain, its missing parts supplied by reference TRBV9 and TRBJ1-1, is DSGVTQTPKHLITATGQRVTLRCSPRSGDLSVYWYQQSLDQGLQFLIQYYNGEERAKGNILERFSAQQFPDLHSELNLSSLELGDSALYFCASSEGWTENTEAFFGQGTRLTVV.